One sample yielded the 15 T cell receptor beta chains listed below, sequenced in a study of glioma-infiltrating T cells after dendritic cell vaccination (dated by TCRdb to 2016 to 2018). Library preparation employed the immunoSEQ multiplex PCR assay. TCRdb carries this immuneACCESS record with in-frame sequences only. Its versions omit some clonotypes, under half of them owing to an unresolved V gene in the studies checked, with the rest unexplained. Within this sample are about 73,000 clones, with about 80% of them counted one time only. In total, the top ten clones hold under 2.5% of the sample. The source was blood, collected before dendritic cell vaccination. The receptors stem from a human donor with glioblastoma.

This rearrangement joins TRBV7-2 to TRBJ2-7; tentatively, D is TRBD1 (6 bases). CDR3 size: 15 residues. V was trimmed by 0 bases and J by 2 bases, leaving 11 bases between them. Germline V gives CDR1 SGHTA, CDR2 FQGNSA. CDR3 sequence (DNA): TGTGCCAGCAGCTTAGCGCTGGACAGTCCCTACGAGCAGTACTTC. Amino acids: CASSLALDSPYEQYF.

This clone was observed once. This sequence joins TRBV5-1 and TRBJ1-1; TRBD1 matches at 12 bases. J gave up 1 base and V 3 bases, and 7 bases lay outside the gene matches. Looked up from germline, CDR1 is SGHRS and CDR2 is YFSETQ. This CDR3 region has 17 residues. CDR3 DNA: TGCGCCAGCAGCTCGGGACAGGGGGCAGGTCGGAACACTGAAGCTTTCTTT. This translates into CASSSGQGAGRNTEAFF.

This clone has more than one count but fewer than ten. The J gene is TRBJ1-2, the V gene TRBV28; D call uncertain. CDR1 is MDHEN, CDR2 SYDVKM, per germline. This CDR3 is built from 13 residues. Trimming removed 2 bases from V and 4 bases from J, with 8 bases in between. CDR3 region: CASSLTAGYGYTF. The DNA of the CDR3 is TGTGCCAGCAGTTTAACGGCAGGCTATGGCTACACCTTC.

This sequence joins TRBV4-2 and TRBJ1-4; possibly TRBD1 for D (6 bases). CDR3 size: 13 residues. The germline V gene has CDR1 LGHNA and CDR2 YNFKEQ. V was trimmed by 7 bases and J by 3 bases, leaving 9 bases between them. The CDR3 sequence: CASTGGANEKLFF. As DNA, the CDR3 is TGTGCCAGCACGGGGGGCGCTAATGAAAAACTGTTTTTT.

The V gene is TRBV20-1, the J gene TRBJ1-6; TRBD1 is a possible D gene (5 bases). The CDR3 has 11 amino acids. Germline V CDR1 and CDR2: DFQATT, SNEGSKA (reference sequence). The V end was cut by 4 bases, the J end by 8 bases, with 6 bases between. The CDR3 here is CSATRDSPLHF. Here the CDR3 DNA reads TGCAGTGCTACCAGGGATTCACCCCTCCACTTT.

V usage is TRBV5-5 and J usage is TRBJ1-6; D possibly corresponds to TRBD1 (6 bases). V lost 4 bases to trimming and J lost 5 bases, with 13 bases between them. CDR1 and CDR2 (germline): SGHKS, YYEKEE (reference sequence). CDR3 size: 15 residues. In DNA, the CDR3 is TGTGCCAGCAGCCTATGGGGACACAATAATTCACCCCTCCACTTT. Protein sequence: CASSLWGHNNSPLHF.

This chain connects TRBV10-3 to TRBJ2-7; 10 bases are a match to TRBD1. The CDR3 runs to 13 residues. The V and J ends lost 9 bases and 6 bases, in that order; junction bases with no gene match: 8. The V gene's germline CDR1 is ENHRY and CDR2 SYGVKD. This chain's CDR3 is CAINGQGVGEQYF. The CDR3, as DNA: TGTGCCATAAATGGACAGGGGGTTGGCGAGCAGTACTTC.

This clone was observed a few times. The chain is built from TRBV28 and TRBJ1-3; D gene ambiguous. V dropped 6 bases and J dropped 1 base, with 19 bases sitting between them. This CDR3 is built from 17 residues. Germline V gene sequence: CDR1 MDHEN, CDR2 SYDVKM. The CDR3 reads CASSWAQLTRSGNTIYF. DNA for the CDR3: TGTGCCAGCAGCTGGGCACAGTTAACTAGGTCTGGAAACACCATATATTTT.

The chain couples TRBV13 to TRBJ2-7; 8 bases match TRBD2. There are 16 residues in the CDR3. J gave up 6 bases and V 3 bases, and 13 bases lay outside the gene matches. CDR1 and CDR2 (germline): PRHDT, FYEKMQ (reference sequence). The CDR3 loop reads CASSFFPSAGVGEQYV. CDR3 DNA sequence: TGTGCCAGCAGCTTTTTCCCTTCAGCGGGAGTGGGCGAGCAGTACGTC.

CDR3 residues: CTITGGARLGEQFF. Here the CDR3 DNA reads TGCACCATTACAGGGGGGGCGCGTTTAGGTGAGCAGTTCTTC. The rearrangement joins TRBV29-1 to TRBJ2-1; tentatively, D is TRBD1 (8 bases). The V gene's germline CDR1 is SQVTM and CDR2 ANQGSEA. The CDR3 extends over 14 amino acids.

The rearrangement joins TRBV29-1 to TRBJ1-2; 9 bases map to TRBD1. The CDR3 runs to 13 residues. J gave up 6 bases and V 7 bases, and 9 bases lay outside the gene matches. CDR1 SQVTM and CDR2 ANQGSEA come from the germline V gene. This CDR3 is CSAAGTGNHGYTF. The CDR3 nucleotides are TGCAGCGCCGCGGGGACAGGGAATCATGGCTACACCTTC.

Only one count was recorded for this clone. The chain recombines TRBV19 with TRBJ2-4; TRBD1 matches at 8 bases. Losses at the gene ends were 3 bases for V and 6 bases for J; bases not matched to a gene: 7. Germline CDR1 and CDR2: LNHDA and SQIVND (reference sequence). The CDR3 has 15 residues. CDR3 residues: CASSMTGVRGNIQYF. DNA of the CDR3: TGTGCCAGTAGTATGACAGGGGTCCGGGGAAACATTCAGTACTTC.

V and J are TRBV5-1 and TRBJ2-3, with 13 nucleotides matching TRBD2. The CDR3 runs 16 residues. V lost 1 base and J lost 5; bases outside the gene matches: 4. The germline CDR1 and CDR2 sequences are SGHRS and YFSETQ. The chain's CDR3 is CASSLTSGGVLDTQYF. CDR3 nucleotide sequence: TGCGCCAGCAGCTTGACTAGCGGGGGGGTCCTAGATACGCAGTATTTT.

The chain recombines TRBV5-1 with TRBJ1-2; no reliable D call. The V and J ends lost 1 base and 0 bases respectively, with 10 bases between them. In germline, CDR1 is SGHRS, CDR2 YFSETQ. The CDR3 is 15 residues long. The CDR3 region is CASSLLHSTNYGYTF. The DNA for the CDR3 is TGCGCCAGCAGCTTGTTGCACAGCACTAACTATGGCTACACCTTC.

V gene TRBV19 combines with J gene TRBJ1-1; tentatively, D is TRBD1 (6 bases). This CDR3 spans 17 amino acids. Trimming cost V 4 bases and J 0 bases, with 18 bases left between them. CDR1 is LNHDA and CDR2 is SQIVND in the germline V gene (reference sequence). As DNA, the CDR3 is TGTGCCAGTAGTACTTCCGGCAGGGGAAAATTGAACACTGAAGCTTTCTTT. This sequence encodes CASSTSGRGKLNTEAFF.